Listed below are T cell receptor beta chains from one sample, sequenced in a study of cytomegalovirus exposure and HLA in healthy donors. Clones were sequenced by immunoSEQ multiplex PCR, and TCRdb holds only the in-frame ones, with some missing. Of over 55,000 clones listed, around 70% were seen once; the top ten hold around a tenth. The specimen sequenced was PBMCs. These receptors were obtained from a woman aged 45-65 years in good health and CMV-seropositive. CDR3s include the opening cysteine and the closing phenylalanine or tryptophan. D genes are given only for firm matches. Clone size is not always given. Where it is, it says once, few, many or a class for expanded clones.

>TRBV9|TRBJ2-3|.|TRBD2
TGTGCCAGCAGCGTACCTCGACTAGCGGGGGGTAGCACAGATACGCAGTATTTT
CASSVPRLAGGSTDTQYF
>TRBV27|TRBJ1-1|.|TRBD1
TGTGCCAGCAGTCCAGGACAGGCGAACACTGAAGCTTTCTTT
CASSPGQANTEAFF
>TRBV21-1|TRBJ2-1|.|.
TGTGCCAGCAGCATACTAGCGCTGAACAATGAGCAGTTCTTC
CASSILALNNEQFF
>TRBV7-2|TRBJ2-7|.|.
TGTGCCAGCAGCTTATATGCAGGGGTGGGTTACGAGCAGTACTTC
CASSLYAGVGYEQYF
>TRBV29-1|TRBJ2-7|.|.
TGCAGCGTTGAAGTGGGCAGGGAGGTCTACGAGCAGTACTTC
CSVEVGREVYEQYF
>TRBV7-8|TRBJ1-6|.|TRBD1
TGTGCCAGCAGCTTAGGGACAGGGGCGATAAATTCACCCCTCCACTTT
CASSLGTGAINSPLHF
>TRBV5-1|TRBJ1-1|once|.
TGCGCCAGCAGCCTCGCTGACGGACATATCAGACCTGAAGCTTTCTTT
CASSLADGHIRPEAFF
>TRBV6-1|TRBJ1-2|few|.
TGTGCCAGCAGATGGGGCTTCTATGGCTACACCTTC
CASRWGFYGYTF
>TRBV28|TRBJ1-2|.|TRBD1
TGTGCCAGCAGTTCGCGGACAGGGGGCTATGGCTACACCTTC
CASSSRTGGYGYTF
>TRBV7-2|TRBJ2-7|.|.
TGTGCCAGCAGCTTAGCGGCCCTTCAGGGGCCGCCGTACGAGCAGTACTTC
CASSLAALQGPPYEQYF
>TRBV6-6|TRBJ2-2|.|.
TGTGCCAGCAGTTATGCGGCAGCGTACGGGGAGCTGTTTTTT
CASSYAAAYGELFF
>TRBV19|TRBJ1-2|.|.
TGTGCCAGTAGCAGGACGGGGTCGGACTATGGCTACACCTTC
CASSRTGSDYGYTF
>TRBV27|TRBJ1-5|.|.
TGTGCCAGCAGTCAGGGGACGGCTGATAGCAATCAGCCCCAGCATTTT
CASSQGTADSNQPQHF
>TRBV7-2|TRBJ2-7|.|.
TGTGCCAGCAGCCCACTCCAATTGGAGACGGTCGAGCAGTACTTC
CASSPLQLETVEQYF
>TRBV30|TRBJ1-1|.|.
TGTGCCTGGAGTGTACAGGGAACTGAAGCTTTCTTT
CAWSVQGTEAFF
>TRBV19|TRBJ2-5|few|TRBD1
TGTGCCAGTAGCCCTAAAGGCGGACAGGGAGTAGAGACCCAGTACTTC
CASSPKGGQGVETQYF
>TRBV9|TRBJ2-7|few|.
TGTGCCAGCAGCGTAGCGGGGGGCGGCGACGAGCAGTACTTC
CASSVAGGGDEQYF